A selection of T cell receptor beta chains follows, all from one sample in a study of OX40 agonist ivuxolimab in advanced cancers. The assay was immunoSEQ multiplex PCR, and TCRdb's table has in-frame clones only and misses some. The sample includes about 20,000 clones, 75% to 95% of them seen just once. Here the sequenced sample was CD4+ or CD8+ T cells sorted from blood, taken in a trial of the OX40 agonist ivuxolimab. The receptors were gathered from an adult with an advanced solid tumor such as melanoma, head and neck, liver or kidney cancer. CDR3s include the opening cysteine and the closing phenylalanine or tryptophan. A D gene is named only where the DNA matches it firmly. Clone size is stated in some rows and not others, as once, few, many or a class when expanded.

CDR3 protein: CASSQQNDRGHTGELFF; CDR3 DNA: TGTGCCAGCAGCCAACAAAACGACAGGGGGCATACCGGGGAGCTGTTTTTT; V gene: TRBV14; J gene: TRBJ2-2; D gene: TRBD1; clone size: .
CDR3 protein: CASSISGTDTQYF; CDR3 DNA: TGTGCCAGCAGTATAAGTGGTACAGATACGCAGTATTTT; V gene: TRBV6-6; J gene: TRBJ2-3; D gene: .; clone size: .
CDR3 protein: CASSARSGDLEKLFF; CDR3 DNA: TGTGCCAGCAGTGCCCGAAGCGGGGATCTTGAAAAACTGTTTTTT; V gene: TRBV6-5; J gene: TRBJ1-4; D gene: .; clone size: .
CDR3 protein: CASSPGKEINYGYTF; CDR3 DNA: TGTGCCAGCAGCCCAGGGAAGGAAATTAACTATGGCTACACCTTC; V gene: TRBV6-1; J gene: TRBJ1-2; D gene: .; clone size: .
CDR3 protein: CASSLVLRRYGEAFF; CDR3 DNA: TGTGCCAGCAGCTTGGTTTTACGGAGATATGGCGAAGCTTTCTTT; V gene: TRBV5-5; J gene: TRBJ1-1; D gene: .; clone size: once
CDR3 protein: CASSRRADTQYF; CDR3 DNA: TGTGCCAGCAGCAGACGAGCTGATACGCAGTATTTT; V gene: TRBV11-2; J gene: TRBJ2-3; D gene: .; clone size: .
CDR3 protein: CAWSNGILNTEAFF; CDR3 DNA: TGTGCCTGGAGCAATGGGATATTGAACACTGAAGCTTTCTTT; V gene: TRBV30; J gene: TRBJ1-1; D gene: .; clone size: .
CDR3 protein: CASSPLTGGGAETQYF; CDR3 DNA: TGTGCCAGCAGTCCCCTAACAGGTGGCGGGGCAGAGACCCAGTACTTC; V gene: TRBV27; J gene: TRBJ2-5; D gene: .; clone size: .
CDR3 protein: CASSQDYPQGKGTDTQYF; CDR3 DNA: TGTGCCAGCAGCCAAGATTACCCCCAGGGCAAAGGCACAGATACGCAGTATTTT; V gene: TRBV4-2; J gene: TRBJ2-3; D gene: .; clone size: .
CDR3 protein: CASSLDGTNTIYF; CDR3 DNA: TGTGCCAGCAGCTTGGATGGTACAAACACCATATATTTT; V gene: TRBV5-4; J gene: TRBJ1-3; D gene: .; clone size: .
CDR3 protein: CASSQRTGGYDEQYF; CDR3 DNA: TGCGCCAGCAGCCAGAGGACAGGGGGCTACGACGAGCAGTACTTC; V gene: TRBV4-1; J gene: TRBJ2-7; D gene: TRBD1; clone size: once
CDR3 protein: CASSQAMTSTDTQYF; CDR3 DNA: TGTGCCAGCAGCCAAGCGATGACTAGTACAGATACGCAGTATTTT; V gene: TRBV4-2; J gene: TRBJ2-3; D gene: .; clone size: .
CDR3 protein: CASHSLQYNEQFF; CDR3 DNA: TGTGCCAGCCACAGCCTGCAATACAATGAGCAGTTCTTC; V gene: TRBV27; J gene: TRBJ2-1; D gene: .; clone size: .
CDR3 protein: CASSSEPGLQGELNTEAFF; CDR3 DNA: TGTGCCAGCAGCTCAGAACCGGGTCTCCAAGGGGAGCTGAACACTGAAGCTTTCTTT; V gene: TRBV7-8; J gene: TRBJ1-1; D gene: .; clone size: .
CDR3 protein: CASSINGETQYF; CDR3 DNA: TGTGCCAGTAGTATAAATGGAGAGACCCAGTACTTC; V gene: TRBV19; J gene: TRBJ2-5; D gene: .; clone size: .
CDR3 protein: CASSFSGGAYEQYF; CDR3 DNA: TGTGCCAGCAGCTTCAGCGGGGGGGCTTACGAGCAGTACTTC; V gene: TRBV7-2; J gene: TRBJ2-7; D gene: TRBD2; clone size: .
CDR3 protein: CASIGAETNEKLFF; CDR3 DNA: TGTGCCAGCATCGGGGCAGAGACTAATGAAAAACTGTTTTTT; V gene: TRBV2; J gene: TRBJ1-4; D gene: .; clone size: .
CDR3 protein: CASSWTGSTYEQYF; CDR3 DNA: TGTGCCAGCAGTTGGACGGGTTCCACCTACGAGCAGTACTTC; V gene: TRBV27; J gene: TRBJ2-7; D gene: .; clone size: .
CDR3 protein: CASSEPIFSYEQYF; CDR3 DNA: TGTGCCAGCAGTGAACCCATATTCTCCTACGAGCAGTACTTC; V gene: TRBV6-1; J gene: TRBJ2-7; D gene: .; clone size: .
CDR3 protein: CASSHSGTRKETQYF; CDR3 DNA: TGCGCCAGCAGCCATTCCGGGACTAGGAAAGAGACCCAGTACTTC; V gene: TRBV4-1; J gene: TRBJ2-5; D gene: TRBD2; clone size: .
CDR3 protein: CASKTGTGGSGELFF; CDR3 DNA: TGTGCCAGTAAGACCGGGACAGGGGGTTCCGGGGAGCTGTTTTTT; V gene: TRBV6-5; J gene: TRBJ2-2; D gene: TRBD1; clone size: .
CDR3 protein: CASSALPGGSETQYF; CDR3 DNA: TGCGCCAGCAGTGCACTACCTGGAGGTTCAGAGACCCAGTACTTC; V gene: TRBV10-2; J gene: TRBJ2-5; D gene: .; clone size: once
CDR3 protein: CASSEIGGSTDTQYF; CDR3 DNA: TGTGCCAGCAGTGAAATCGGGGGGAGCACAGATACGCAGTATTTT; V gene: TRBV6-1; J gene: TRBJ2-3; D gene: TRBD2; clone size: few
CDR3 protein: CASSPPGTGLYNEQFF; CDR3 DNA: TGTGCCAGCAGCCCACCTGGGACAGGGCTTTACAATGAGCAGTTCTTC; V gene: TRBV4-2; J gene: TRBJ2-1; D gene: TRBD1; clone size: few
CDR3 protein: CASSLAGLRNTIYF; CDR3 DNA: TGTGCCAGCAGCTTAGCCGGCCTACGGAACACCATATATTTT; V gene: TRBV7-9; J gene: TRBJ1-3; D gene: .; clone size: .
CDR3 protein: CASSLPGQSYEQYF; CDR3 DNA: TGTGCCAGCAGCTTACCGGGACAGTCCTACGAGCAGTACTTC; V gene: TRBV5-4; J gene: TRBJ2-7; D gene: TRBD1; clone size: .
CDR3 protein: CASSILVQGGNQPQHF; CDR3 DNA: TGTGCCAGTAGTATCCTGGTCCAGGGTGGCAATCAGCCCCAGCATTTT; V gene: TRBV19; J gene: TRBJ1-5; D gene: .; clone size: .
CDR3 protein: CANRDTRETQYF; CDR3 DNA: TGTGCCAACCGGGACACTCGAGAGACCCAGTACTTC; V gene: TRBV2; J gene: TRBJ2-5; D gene: .; clone size: .
CDR3 protein: CASSKARQSSSYNEQFF; CDR3 DNA: TGTGCCAGCAGCAAAGCGCGACAGTCGAGCTCCTACAATGAGCAGTTCTTC; V gene: TRBV21-1; J gene: TRBJ2-1; D gene: .; clone size: .
CDR3 protein: CASSELGPGGYTF; CDR3 DNA: TGTGCCAGCAGTGAATTGGGACCCGGAGGCTACACCTTC; V gene: TRBV25-1; J gene: TRBJ1-2; D gene: .; clone size: .
CDR3 protein: CSVTGFSYEQYF; CDR3 DNA: TGCAGCGTAACAGGGTTCTCTTACGAGCAGTACTTC; V gene: TRBV29-1; J gene: TRBJ2-7; D gene: .; clone size: .
CDR3 protein: CASSIDWTGAKDEQYF; CDR3 DNA: TGCGCCAGCAGCATTGACTGGACAGGGGCTAAAGACGAGCAGTACTTC; V gene: TRBV10-2; J gene: TRBJ2-7; D gene: TRBD1; clone size: .
CDR3 protein: CASSFLGGAGEQYF; CDR3 DNA: TGTGCCAGCAGTTTTCTCGGGGGGGCCGGCGAGCAGTACTTC; V gene: TRBV2; J gene: TRBJ2-7; D gene: TRBD2; clone size: .
CDR3 protein: CASSQWTGPGQPQHF; CDR3 DNA: TGCGCCAGCAGCCAATGGACAGGGCCAGGTCAGCCCCAGCATTTT; V gene: TRBV5-1; J gene: TRBJ1-5; D gene: TRBD1; clone size: .
CDR3 protein: CASTRGQYSNQPQHF; CDR3 DNA: TGTGCCAGTACCCGAGGACAGTATAGCAATCAGCCCCAGCATTTT; V gene: TRBV19; J gene: TRBJ1-5; D gene: .; clone size: few
CDR3 protein: CASSFSGTYEQYF; CDR3 DNA: TGTGCCAGCAGCTTCTCCGGAACCTACGAGCAGTACTTC; V gene: TRBV5-8; J gene: TRBJ2-7; D gene: .; clone size: .